These T cell receptor beta chains were read from a single sample in a study of cytomegalovirus exposure and HLA in healthy donors. Method: immunoSEQ multiplex PCR; TCRdb's copy keeps in-frame clones and lacks some. The sample lists fewer than 200,000 clones; roughly 80% were seen once. The sequencing sample was made of PBMCs. Receptors were obtained from a young woman in good health and CMV-seropositive. CDR3s include the opening cysteine and the closing phenylalanine or tryptophan. D genes are given only for firm matches. Clone size is shown for a subset of rows, as once, few, many or a class of expanded clone.

J,V,size,D,DNA,CDR3
TRBJ1-2,TRBV7-3,NA,NA,TGTGCCAGCAGCTCCCGGGGGGGATTTGGCTACACCTTC,CASSSRGGFGYTF
TRBJ2-5,TRBV7-2,NA,TRBD2,TGTGCCAGCACCCTGACTAGCGGGGGCCCAGAGACCCAGTACTTC,CASTLTSGGPETQYF
TRBJ1-2,TRBV2,NA,NA,TGTGCCAGCAGAGGTTCCTCGGGACATCCCTACACCTTC,CASRGSSGHPYTF
TRBJ1-1,TRBV13,NA,NA,TGTGCCAGCAGCTTAGTGGCCTTGACAGGAGCTTCTGAAGCTTTCTTT,CASSLVALTGASEAFF
TRBJ2-5,TRBV4-3,NA,TRBD2,TGCGCCAGCAGCCCGCGGGCCTGGACTAGCGGGGGGCGGGGAGAGACCCAGTACTTC,CASSPRAWTSGGRGETQYF
TRBJ2-3,TRBV5-1,NA,TRBD2,TGCGCCAGCAGCTCCCGCCTAGCGGGGGATCGCACAGATACGCAGTATTTT,CASSSRLAGDRTDTQYF
TRBJ1-1,TRBV9,NA,NA,TGTGCCAGCAGCCCCCCCTCTAGCGGCCTAAACACTGAAGCTTTCTTT,CASSPPSSGLNTEAFF
TRBJ2-1,TRBV19,NA,TRBD2,TGTGCCAGTTTAAAGCGGGGTAGCGATGAGCAGTTCTTC,CASLKRGSDEQFF
TRBJ1-2,TRBV5-4,few,TRBD1,TGTGCCAGCTCCAATTTGAAGGGGGCGAATGGCTACACCTTC,CASSNLKGANGYTF
TRBJ2-7,TRBV5-8,NA,NA,TGTGCCAGCAGCTCAGGCCCCGTCGTAGCCTACGAGCAGTACTTC,CASSSGPVVAYEQYF
TRBJ2-3,TRBV5-6,NA,TRBD1,TGTGCCAGCAGCTTGGCAGGACAGGGGGAGACAGATACGCAGTATTTT,CASSLAGQGETDTQYF
TRBJ2-2,TRBV30,NA,NA,TGTGCCTGGTTTGGACAGAACACCGGGGAGCTGTTTTTT,CAWFGQNTGELFF
TRBJ2-3,TRBV15,NA,NA,TGTGCCACCAGCAGAGAGACTCGGGGGTGGGCAGATACGCAGTATTTT,CATSRETRGWADTQYF
TRBJ2-6,TRBV4-2,once,NA,TGTGCCAGCAGCCGGGAACAGTCTGGACACTACTCTGGGGCCAACGTCCTGACTTTC,CASSREQSGHYSGANVLTF
TRBJ2-3,TRBV5-1,few,NA,TGCGCCAGCAGCTTGGCGGGCGGGGCCCCCGCAGATACGCAGTATTTT,CASSLAGGAPADTQYF
TRBJ1-4,TRBV30,NA,NA,TGTGCCTGGAGGGGACCGGGGGAGTCGGAAAAACTGTTTTTT,CAWRGPGESEKLFF
TRBJ2-1,TRBV6-1,NA,NA,TGTGCCAGCAGACCTGGGCCAGCCTCCTACAATGAGCAGTTCTTC,CASRPGPASYNEQFF
TRBJ1-2,TRBV6-5,few,TRBD1,TGTGCCAGCAGTCGGCTCCTAGGGGGCCACTATGGCTACACCTTC,CASSRLLGGHYGYTF
TRBJ2-7,TRBV6-5,NA,TRBD1,TGTGCCAGCAGCTTCGACAGGGAAGGCTACGAGCAGTACTTC,CASSFDREGYEQYF
TRBJ2-7,TRBV6-7,NA,NA,TGTGCCAGCAGTTACGCCCCGCTGCCGCTTTATCGCGGAGAAGCAGCCTACGAGCAGTACTTC,CASSYAPLPLYRGEAAYEQYF
TRBJ2-7,TRBV29-1,NA,NA,TGCAGCGTCTGGAGGCAGGGGTCCTACGAGCAGTACTTC,CSVWRQGSYEQYF
TRBJ1-6,TRBV7-2,NA,NA,TGTGCCAGCAGCTTAGCAGCACTACTGGGTTCACCCCTCCACTTT,CASSLAALLGSPLHF
TRBJ2-3,TRBV11-3,NA,TRBD2,TGTGCCAGCAGCTTACTAGCGGGGGGGCGAGATACGCAGTATTTT,CASSLLAGGRDTQYF
TRBJ2-7,TRBV5-4,NA,NA,TGTGCCAGCAGCTGGGAACAGGGTAGAGGTTACGAGCAGTACTTC,CASSWEQGRGYEQYF